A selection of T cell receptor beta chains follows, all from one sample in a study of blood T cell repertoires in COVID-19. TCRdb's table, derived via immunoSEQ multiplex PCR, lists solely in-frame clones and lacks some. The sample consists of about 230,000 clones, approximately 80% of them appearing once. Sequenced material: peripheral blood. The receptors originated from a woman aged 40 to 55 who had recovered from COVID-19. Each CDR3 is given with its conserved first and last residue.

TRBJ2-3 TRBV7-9 CASYRGGSTDTQYF
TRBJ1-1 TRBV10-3 CAISEPTLTGGNTEAFF
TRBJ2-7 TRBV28 CASSLYWRASGGLSSYEQYF
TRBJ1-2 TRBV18 CASSPNGGGDGYTF
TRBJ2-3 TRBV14 CASKAGVSTDTQYF
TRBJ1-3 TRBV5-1 CASKVRRIRGSRGGNTIYF
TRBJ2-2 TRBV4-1 CASSLPDRLTGELFF
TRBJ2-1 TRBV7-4 CASSLYPGGLGVEQFF
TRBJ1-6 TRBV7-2 CASSLEGGADSPLHF
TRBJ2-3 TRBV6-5 CASSRTSFGADTQYF
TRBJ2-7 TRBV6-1 CASSERGFEEQYF
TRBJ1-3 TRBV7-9 CASSFTFSGNTIYF
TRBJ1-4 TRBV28 CASRTGSGKLFF
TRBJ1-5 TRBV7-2 CASSSNSGNQPQHF
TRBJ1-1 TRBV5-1 CASSLAAGMNTEAFF
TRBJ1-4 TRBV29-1 CSVETALGGEKLFF
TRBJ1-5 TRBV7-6 CASSLRTGFDQPQHF
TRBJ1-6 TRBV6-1 CASSEMAGDANAYNSPLHF
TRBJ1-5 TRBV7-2 CASSSHGTGQGQPQHF
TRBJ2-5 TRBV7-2 CASSLLGQGQYF
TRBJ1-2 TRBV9 CASSVSTGAWGYGYTF
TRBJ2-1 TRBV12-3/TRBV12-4 CASSWTTNNEQFF
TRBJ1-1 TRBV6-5 CASSPWAGQGSEAFF
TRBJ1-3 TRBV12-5 CASGFGGGGNTIYF
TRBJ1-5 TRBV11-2 CASSFSQDQPQHF
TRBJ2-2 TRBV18 CASSPSLDRVRAGELFF
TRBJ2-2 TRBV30 CAWSPGGGPTGELFF
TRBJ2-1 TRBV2 CASTRVGAGTNEQFF
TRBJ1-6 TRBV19 CASSGSGDANSPLHF
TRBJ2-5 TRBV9 CASSVGVAALRGETQYF
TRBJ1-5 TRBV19 CASSIKQGVGQPQHF
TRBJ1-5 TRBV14 CASSQVEGNQPQHF
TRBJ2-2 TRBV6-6 CASSLKGTSGNTGELFF